This T cell receptor beta chain was identified in a study of beta chain features in type 1 diabetes. Study results and limitations: A closer apparent resemblance between naive, central memory and Treg TCRB repertoires was seen in patients than in healthy donors. TCRB CDR3 length was moderately but significantly reduced in all four CD4+ subsets of Type 1 diabetes patients.

Every isolated RNA sample was fully reverse transcribed, so sequencing captured expressed TCRB transcripts. The assay was immunoSEQ multiplex PCR, and TCRdb's table has in-frame clones only and misses some. The profile shows approximately 170,000 clones, around 63% of them singletons. The CDR3 runs to 12 residues. Trimming pared 6 bases from V and 1 base from J, leaving 9 bases between. CDR1 SQVTM and CDR2 ANQGSEA come from the germline V gene. Only a few counts were recorded for this clone. Its antigen is as yet unknown. What was sequenced was naive CD4+ T cells from blood. The sequence was obtained from a man aged 25-40 years with type 1 diabetes. V and J are TRBV29-1 and TRBJ2-5; tentatively, D is TRBD1 (6 bases). The CDR3 protein is CSVQGIQETQYF. The CDR3 DNA is TGCAGCGTGCAGGGGATCCAAGAGACCCAGTACTTC.